This TCR beta chain is drawn from a study of control samples from healthy donors and cancer patients (dated by TCRdb to about 2020). About this clone: Its target antigen remains unknown. No much larger clonotype is one base removed from it; base qualities were not supplied.

The library came from the immunoSEQ multiplex PCR assay. TCRdb's version of the immuneACCESS table is confined to in-frame rearrangements and falls short of the full clone set. An unresolved V gene accounts for under half of the shortfall where checked; the remainder is of unknown origin. The sample table contains roughly 180,000 clones; only one count was recorded for approximately 94% of them. Over 1.3% of the sample comes from the top ten. The CDR3 runs 15 residues from the cysteine to the phenylalanine. Left in the record is the CDR3 DNA by itself, 45 bases read in frame from the first base. According to the germline V gene (reference sequence), CDR1 reads LNHNV and CDR2 reads YYDKDF. The germline ends are 19 bases apart after V is trimmed by 5 bases and J by 6 bases.

The chain uses TRBV15 and TRBJ1-2, with the D segment identity uncertain. The source of this sequence is a young woman in good health. The specimen sequenced was blood. This receptor has the CDR3 CATSPDPTSVDGYTF. The DNA reads as follows: TGTGCCACCAGCCCTGACCCGACTAGCGTGGATGGCTACACCTTC.